The 21 T cell receptor beta chains presented below share a single source sample, sequenced in a study of shared clonotypes between healthy human individuals. Libraries were prepared by immunoSEQ multiplex PCR; TCRdb keeps only in-frame clonotypes and omits some of them. The sample includes 1.5 million to 2.5 million clones, around 96% seen only once; the top ten take 1% to 1.5%. Naive CD8 isolation took CD45RO-negative cells positively selected for CCR7 and excluded terminally differentiated effector memory CD45RA+ cells. Material for sequencing was naive CD8+ T cells sorted from blood. The receptor set was obtained from a man aged 18-30 years in good health.

The chain joins TRBV7-2 to TRBJ2-5; D assignment may be TRBD1 or TRBD2 (5 bases each). The CDR3 length is 15 residues. Looked up from germline, CDR1 is SGHTA and CDR2 is FQGNSA. The germline V and J ends were trimmed by 9 bases and 5 bases, with 22 bases remaining between them. The DNA for the CDR3 is TGTGCCAGTAGGGTGGGTGGCCCCTGGGGGGAGACCCAGTACTTC. This codes for CASRVGGPWGETQYF.

Concerning this clone: A much larger clone lies one base from this, so it may be a read error. Other DNA sequences in this specimen translate into the identical CDR3. The V call is TRBV7-9, the J call TRBJ2-7; D gene ambiguous. Trimming shortened V by 0 bases and J by 3 bases, and 3 bases separated the two germline ends. Germline lookup yields CDR1 SEHNR and CDR2 FQNEAQ (reference sequence). The CDR3 sequence is 12 residues long. CDR3 region: CASSLADYEQYF. CDR3 nucleotides: TGTGCCAGCAGCTTAGCGGACTACGAGCAGTACTTC. The full variable domain, in which reference TRBV7-9 and TRBJ2-7 provide the parts outside the CDR3, is DTGVSQNPRHKITKRGQNVTFRCDPISEHNRLYWYRQTLGQGPEFLTYFQNEAQLEKSRLLSDRFSAERPKGSFSTLEIQRTEQGDSAMYLCASSLADYEQYFGPGTRLTVT.

The chain has TRBV15 and TRBJ2-7; TRBD2 aligns across 7 bases. The germline gives CDR1 LNHNV, CDR2 YYDKDF (reference sequence). The CDR3 extends over 14 amino acids. V lost 1 base, J lost 7 bases, and 7 bases stayed unmatched. The CDR3 sequence is CATSRAGGGGEQYF. The CDR3 DNA sequence: TGTGCCACCAGCAGAGCTGGGGGGGGTGGGGAGCAGTACTTC.

This rearrangement joins TRBV10-1 to TRBJ1-1; a possible D gene is TRBD1 (5 bases). Germline V gene sequence: CDR1 WNHNN, CDR2 SYGVQD (reference sequence). The CDR3 length is 12 residues. The V end was cut by 4 bases, the J end by 7 bases, with 10 bases between. In nucleotides, the CDR3 is TGCGCCAGCAGTGGGGTGGGGGGTGAAGCTTTCTTT. It yields the protein CASSGVGGEAFF.

The gene calls are TRBV10-3 and TRBJ2-1; 11 bases align to TRBD2. V lost 4 bases to trimming and J lost 0 bases; unmatched junction nucleotides: 14. The CDR3 extends over 20 amino acids. The germline V gene encodes CDR1 ENHRY and CDR2 SYGVKD. CDR3 nucleotide sequence: TGTGCCATCAGTGCCAAGACTAGCGGGACACCCGCGGGCTCCTACAATGAGCAGTTCTTC. This gives the protein CAISAKTSGTPAGSYNEQFF.

This clone is a singleton in its sample. In DNA form, the CDR3 reads TGTGCCAGCAGCCCTCAGGGGCGCCCGAGCACAGATACGCAGTATTTT. Translation: CASSPQGRPSTDTQYF. V usage is TRBV7-9 and J usage is TRBJ2-3; possible D gene TRBD1, 6 bases. The CDR3 totals 16 residues. Germline CDR1 and CDR2: SEHNR and FQNEAQ (reference sequence). The V end lost 5 bases, the J end lost 0 bases, and 15 bases lay between the germline ends. Variable domain in full (rest from reference TRBV7-9 and TRBJ2-3): DTGVSQNPRHKITKRGQNVTFRCDPISEHNRLYWYRQTLGQGPEFLTYFQNEAQLEKSRLLSDRFSAERPKGSFSTLEIQRTEQGDSAMYLCASSPQGRPSTDTQYFGPGTRLTVL.

Worth noting for this clone: Different DNA sequences within this sample yield the same CDR3. This chain uses TRBV5-1 with TRBJ2-1, with D maybe TRBD1 (6 bases). V was shortened by 2 bases and J by 3 bases, with 9 bases between the two germline ends. CDR1 is SGHRS and CDR2 is YFSETQ in the germline V gene. The CDR3 runs 14 residues. The DNA of the CDR3 is TGCGCCAGCAGCTTAGAAGGGGGCTACAATGAGCAGTTCTTC. The encoded protein is CASSLEGGYNEQFF.

Only one count was recorded for this clone. The chain couples TRBV11-2 to TRBJ2-7; D call uncertain. The CDR3 runs 11 residues. V was shortened by 0 bases and J by 9 bases, with 6 bases between the two germline ends. CDR1 and CDR2 (germline): SGHAT, FQNNGV. Written as DNA, the CDR3 is TGTGCCAGCAGCTTAGAGGTCATGCAGTACTTC. This gives the protein CASSLEVMQYF.

CDR3 protein: CASSGRRVSTDTQYF. In DNA form, the CDR3 reads TGTGCCAGCTCGGGACGCCGGGTGAGCACAGATACGCAGTATTTT. This sequence joins TRBV28 and TRBJ2-3, with D perhaps TRBD1 or TRBD2 (5 bases each). The germline V gene encodes CDR1 MDHEN and CDR2 SYDVKM. V shed 8 bases and J shed 0 bases, with 15 bases lying between them. The CDR3 runs to 15 residues.

The chain is built from TRBV27 and TRBJ2-2; no firm D call. Looked up from germline, CDR1 is MNHEY and CDR2 is SMNVEV (reference sequence). Between the trimmed V and J ends, which lost 5 bases and 6 bases, there was a span of 10 bases. This CDR3 contains 13 residues. The CDR3 reads CASSQVWSGELFF. Here the CDR3 DNA reads TGTGCCAGCAGTCAAGTGTGGTCCGGGGAGCTGTTTTTT.

The chain recombines TRBV11-2 with TRBJ2-2; tentative D call: TRBD1 (5 bases). Between the trimmed V and J ends, which lost 1 base and 2 bases, there was a span of 14 bases. The CDR3 loop spans 17 amino acids. Germline lookup yields CDR1 SGHAT and CDR2 FQNNGV. CDR3: CASSLVETEINTGELFF. The DNA of the CDR3 is TGTGCCAGCAGCTTAGTGGAGACAGAAATTAACACCGGGGAGCTGTTTTTT.

The V and J genes are TRBV28 and TRBJ2-1, with TRBD1 matching over 7 bases. This CDR3 is 15 amino acids long. Trimming removed 8 bases from V and 3 bases from J; junction bases left unmatched: 10. Per the germline V gene, CDR1 is MDHEN and CDR2 is SYDVKM. CDR3 sequence (DNA): TGTGCCAGCGGTACCACAGGGGCCCGCTACAATGAGCAGTTCTTC. This sequence encodes CASGTTGARYNEQFF.

V gene TRBV6-6 combines with J gene TRBJ1-2; tentatively, D is TRBD1 (6 bases). This CDR3 is 15 amino acids long. V shed 2 bases and J shed 4 bases, with 14 bases lying between them. The germline V gene encodes CDR1 MNHNY and CDR2 SVGAGI (reference sequence). CDR3 bases: TGTGCCAGCAGTTACGTCCGGACAGACCCCTATGGCTACACCTTC. Protein product: CASSYVRTDPYGYTF.

The chain recombines TRBV6-1 with TRBJ2-1; 8 bases match TRBD2. The V gene's germline CDR1 is MNHNS and CDR2 SASEGT. This CDR3 spans 14 amino acids. The V segment lost 7 bases and the J segment 1 base; nucleotides outside the gene matches: 3. CDR3 bases: TGTGCCAGCATCAGCGGGGGTTCCTACAATGAGCAGTTCTTC. Amino acid sequence: CASISGGSYNEQFF.

The chain couples TRBV5-6 to TRBJ2-7; possible D gene TRBD1, 6 bases. This CDR3 is 14 amino acids long. The V gene lost 0 bases and the J gene lost 2 bases, with 9 bases spanning the gap. Germline CDR1 and CDR2: SGHDT and YYEEEE. The CDR3 sequence: CASSLDRDPYEQYF. CDR3 nucleotides: TGTGCCAGCAGCTTGGACAGGGACCCCTACGAGCAGTACTTC.

The chain uses TRBV6-1 and TRBJ1-1; D is unclear. The V end lost 8 bases, the J end lost 6 bases, and 19 bases lay between the germline ends. The CDR3 has 14 residues. The V gene's germline CDR1 is MNHNS and CDR2 SASEGT. CDR3 region: CASGLLPSEPEAFF. CDR3 coding DNA: TGTGCCAGCGGCCTATTGCCCTCGGAGCCTGAAGCTTTCTTT.

The chain has TRBV30 and TRBJ2-7, with TRBD2 matching over 8 bases. V shed 3 bases and J 2 bases; nucleotides not matched to a gene: 6. The germline V gene encodes CDR1 GTSNPN and CDR2 SVGIG (reference sequence). CDR3 length: 14 amino acids. The CDR3 loop is CAWRGRGAAYEQYF. The CDR3 DNA reads TGTGCCTGGAGAGGGCGGGGGGCCGCCTACGAGCAGTACTTC.

The chain has TRBV7-6 and TRBJ1-1; tentative D call: TRBD1 (6 bases). V dropped 5 bases and J dropped 4 bases, with 14 bases sitting between them. From germline, CDR1 is SGHVS and CDR2 FNYEAQ. CDR3 size: 14 residues. CDR3 sequence (DNA): TGTGCCAGCAGCCCGGATGGGGGCGGCACTGAAGCTTTCTTT. It specifies CASSPDGGGTEAFF.

Worth noting for this clone: The identical CDR3 is also encoded by other nucleotide sequences in the sample. The chain joins TRBV6-5 to TRBJ2-7; D tentatively reads TRBD1 or TRBD2 (5 bases each). The V and J ends lost 0 bases and 5 bases respectively, with 8 bases between them. CDR1 MNHEY and CDR2 SVGAGI come from the germline V gene. The CDR3 contains 13 residues. DNA for the CDR3: TGTGCCAGCAGTTACTCTTTGGGGGACGAGCAGTACTTC. Its translation: CASSYSLGDEQYF.

This rearrangement joins TRBV6-5 to TRBJ1-1, with a tentative D call TRBD1 (6 bases). The CDR3 is made up of 14 amino acids. Trimming removed 2 bases from V and 3 bases from J, with 10 bases in between. The germline V gene has CDR1 MNHEY and CDR2 SVGAGI. CDR3 residues: CASSYVEGDTEAFF. CDR3 sequence (DNA): TGTGCCAGCAGTTACGTAGAGGGGGACACTGAAGCTTTCTTT.

The J gene is TRBJ2-5, the V gene TRBV11-2; weak D call: TRBD2 (6 bases). Per germline, CDR1 SGHAT and CDR2 FQNNGV. V lost 5 bases, J lost 4 bases, and 11 bases lay in between. The CDR3 length is 13 residues. The CDR3 DNA sequence: TGTGCCAGCAGCAGCACTAGCCCAGAGACCCAGTACTTC. This translates into CASSSTSPETQYF.